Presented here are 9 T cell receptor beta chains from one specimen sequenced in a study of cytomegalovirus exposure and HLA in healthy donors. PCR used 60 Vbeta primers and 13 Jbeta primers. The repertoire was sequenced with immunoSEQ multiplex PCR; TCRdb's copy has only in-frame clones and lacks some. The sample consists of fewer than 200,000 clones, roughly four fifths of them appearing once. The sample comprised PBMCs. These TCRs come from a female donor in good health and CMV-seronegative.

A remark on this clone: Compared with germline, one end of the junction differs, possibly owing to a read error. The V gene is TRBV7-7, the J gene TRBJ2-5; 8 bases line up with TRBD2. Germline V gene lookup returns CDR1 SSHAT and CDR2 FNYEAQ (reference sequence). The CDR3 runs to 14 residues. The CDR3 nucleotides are TGTGCTAGCAGCCGAGGGACTAGTCGGGCGACCCAGTACTTC. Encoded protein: CASSRGTSRATQYF.

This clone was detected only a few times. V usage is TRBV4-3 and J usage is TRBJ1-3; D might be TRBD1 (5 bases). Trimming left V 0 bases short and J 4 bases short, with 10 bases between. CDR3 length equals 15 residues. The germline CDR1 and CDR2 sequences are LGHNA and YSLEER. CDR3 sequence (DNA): TGCGCCAGCAGCCAAGAGGAAGGGGTCGGAAACACCATATATTTT. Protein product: CASSQEEGVGNTIYF.

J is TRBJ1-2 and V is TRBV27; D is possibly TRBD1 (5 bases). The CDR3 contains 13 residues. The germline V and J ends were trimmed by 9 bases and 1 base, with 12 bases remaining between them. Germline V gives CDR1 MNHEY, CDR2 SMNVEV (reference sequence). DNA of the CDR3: TGTGCCAGTGGGGCAGGTATTAACTATGGCTACACCTTC. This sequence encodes CASGAGINYGYTF.

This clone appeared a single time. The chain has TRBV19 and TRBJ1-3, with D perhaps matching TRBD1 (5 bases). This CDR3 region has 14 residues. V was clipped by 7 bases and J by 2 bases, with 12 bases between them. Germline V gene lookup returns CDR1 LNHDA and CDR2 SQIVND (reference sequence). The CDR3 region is CASTPGGTGNTIYF. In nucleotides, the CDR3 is TGTGCCAGTACCCCGGGGGGGACTGGAAACACCATATATTTT.

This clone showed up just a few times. The CDR3 spells CASSPVAGGFNEQFF. The DNA of the CDR3 is TGTGCCAGCAGTCCGGTAGCGGGAGGATTCAATGAGCAGTTCTTC. This rearrangement joins TRBV28 to TRBJ2-1, with 10 bases lining up with TRBD2. The CDR3 runs to 15 residues. The V and J ends lost 5 bases and 6 bases, in that order; junction bases with no gene match: 7. Germline V lookup: CDR1 MDHEN, CDR2 SYDVKM.

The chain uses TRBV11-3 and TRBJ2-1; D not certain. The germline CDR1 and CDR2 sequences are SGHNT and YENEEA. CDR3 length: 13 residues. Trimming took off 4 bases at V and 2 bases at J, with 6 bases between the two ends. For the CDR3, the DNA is TGTGCCAGCAGCTCTCTTCCCTACAATGAGCAGTTCTTC. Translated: CASSSLPYNEQFF.

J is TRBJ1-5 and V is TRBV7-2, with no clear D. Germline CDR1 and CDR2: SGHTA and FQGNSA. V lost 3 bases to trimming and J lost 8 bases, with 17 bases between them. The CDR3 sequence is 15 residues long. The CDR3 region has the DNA TGTGCCAGCAGCTTCAGTCTCCCGGGGTATGAGCCCCAGCATTTT. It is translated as CASSFSLPGYEPQHF.

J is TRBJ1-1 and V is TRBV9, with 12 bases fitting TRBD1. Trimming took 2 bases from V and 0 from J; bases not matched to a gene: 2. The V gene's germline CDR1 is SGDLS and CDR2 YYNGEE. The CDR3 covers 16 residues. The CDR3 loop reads CASSVGTGGMNTEAFF. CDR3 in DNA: TGTGCCAGCAGCGTTGGGACAGGGGGCATGAACACTGAAGCTTTCTTT.

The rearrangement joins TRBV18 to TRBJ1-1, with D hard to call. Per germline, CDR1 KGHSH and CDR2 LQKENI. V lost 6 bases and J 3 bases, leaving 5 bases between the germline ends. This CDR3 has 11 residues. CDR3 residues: CASSEDTEAFF. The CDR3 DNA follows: TGTGCCAGCTCTGAGGACACTGAAGCTTTCTTT. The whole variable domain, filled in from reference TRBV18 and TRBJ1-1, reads NAGVMQNPRHLVRRRGQEARLRCSPMKGHSHVYWYRQLPEEGLKFMVYLQKENIIDESGMPKERFSAEFPKEGPSILRIQQVVRGDSAAYFCASSEDTEAFFGQGTRLTVV.